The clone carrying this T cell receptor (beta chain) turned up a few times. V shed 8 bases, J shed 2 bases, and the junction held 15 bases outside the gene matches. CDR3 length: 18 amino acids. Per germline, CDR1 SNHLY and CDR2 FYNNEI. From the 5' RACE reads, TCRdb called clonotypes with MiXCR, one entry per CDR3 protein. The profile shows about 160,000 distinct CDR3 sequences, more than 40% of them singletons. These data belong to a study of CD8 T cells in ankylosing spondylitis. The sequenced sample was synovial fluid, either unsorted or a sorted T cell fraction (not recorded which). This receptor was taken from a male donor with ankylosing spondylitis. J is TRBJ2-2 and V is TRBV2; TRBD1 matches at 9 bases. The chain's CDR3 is CASSAIGSGQGNTGELFF. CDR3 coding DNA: TGTGCCAGCTCAGCAATTGGATCGGGACAGGGAAACACCGGGGAGCTGTTTTTT.